Here is one T cell receptor beta chain with its context. The target antigen is unknown. V was trimmed by 1 base and J by 0 bases, leaving 3 bases between them. CDR3 length: 14 residues. Germline CDR1 SGHNT, CDR2 YENEEA. Treatment given: roughly nine-day PBMC culture with coronavirus spike peptide pools or control peptides (ViraFEST assay). All positive PCR tests were dated between March and December 2020, predating US Alpha, Beta and Delta variants. The sample comes from a study of vaccination and CD4 T cells after COVID-19. Study information: Overlapping spike peptides of SARS-CoV-2, HCoV-NL63, HCoV-OC43 and HCoV-229E stimulated the cells.

Study outcomes and limitations: Spike mono-reactivity marked 304 of 307 vaccine-specific clones in convalescent patients.

CD4+ T cells that had been cultured provided DNA sequenced with the Oncomine TCR Beta short-read assay. One entry per CDR3 protein, called by TCRdb with MiXCR from the PCR reads. The sample lists around 19,000 distinct CDR3 sequences, about two fifths occurring once. The material was CD4+ T cells from blood, cultured in vitro, obtained before SARS-CoV-2 vaccination. This receptor was obtained from a human donor who had recovered from COVID-19. The rearrangement links TRBV11-3 to TRBJ2-2; D unclear. The CDR3 loop is CASSLAPNTGELFF. Written as DNA, the CDR3 is TGTGCCAGCAGCTTAGCCCCGAACACCGGGGAGCTGTTTTTT.